In this sample, the clone carrying this T cell receptor (beta chain) turned up many times. Its specificity is not known. These data are taken from a study of T cells in Graves' hyperthyroidism and ophthalmopathy. Study-wide findings and caveats: In the blood, most expanded thyroid clonotypes above 0.001 appeared as well.

PBMCs were collected from an approximately 9.5 ml volume of fresh peripheral blood. RNA transcripts yielded amplified TCR beta CDR3 regions. The TCR CDR3 first-round RT-PCR relied on the HTBI primer set. MiXCR was run by TCRdb on the multiplex PCR reads, yielding one entry per CDR3 protein. Of 600,000 to 700,000 distinct CDR3 sequences listed, approximately 14% are singletons. Per the germline V gene, CDR1 is LGHNA and CDR2 is YNFKEQ. J gave up 3 bases and V 0 bases, and 3 bases lay outside the gene matches. The CDR3 runs to 15 residues. The chain joins TRBV4-2 to TRBJ2-7; 9 bases fit TRBD2. Specimen: blood. The receptor was isolated from a woman between 40 and 55 years old with Graves' ophthalmopathy. The CDR3 here is CASSQDLAGSYEQYF. The CDR3 nucleotides read TGTGCCAGCAGCCAAGACCTAGCGGGAAGCTACGAGCAGTACTTC.